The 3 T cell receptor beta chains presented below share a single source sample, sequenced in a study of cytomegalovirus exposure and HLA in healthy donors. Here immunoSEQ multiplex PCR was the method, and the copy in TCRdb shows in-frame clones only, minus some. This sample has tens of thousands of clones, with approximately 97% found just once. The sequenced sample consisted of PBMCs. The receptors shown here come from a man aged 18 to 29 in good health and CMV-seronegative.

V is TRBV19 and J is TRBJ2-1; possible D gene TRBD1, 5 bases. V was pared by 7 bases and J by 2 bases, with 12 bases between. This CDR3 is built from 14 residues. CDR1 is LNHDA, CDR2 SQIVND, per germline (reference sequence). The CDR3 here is CASKREGAYNEQFF. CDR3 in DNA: TGTGCCAGTAAAAGAGAAGGGGCCTACAATGAGCAGTTCTTC. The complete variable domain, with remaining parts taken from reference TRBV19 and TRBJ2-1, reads DGGITQSPKYLFRKEGQNVTLSCEQNLNHDAMYWYRQDPGQGLRLIYYSQIVNDFQKGDIAEGYSVSREKKESFPLTVTSAQKNPTAFYLCASKREGAYNEQFFGPGTRLTVL.

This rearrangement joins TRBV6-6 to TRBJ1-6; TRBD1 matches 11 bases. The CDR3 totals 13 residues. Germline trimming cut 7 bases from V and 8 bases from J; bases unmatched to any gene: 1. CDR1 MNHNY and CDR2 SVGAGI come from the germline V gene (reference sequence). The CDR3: CASKGQGDSPLHF. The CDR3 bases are TGTGCCAGCAAGGGACAGGGGGATTCACCCCTCCACTTT.

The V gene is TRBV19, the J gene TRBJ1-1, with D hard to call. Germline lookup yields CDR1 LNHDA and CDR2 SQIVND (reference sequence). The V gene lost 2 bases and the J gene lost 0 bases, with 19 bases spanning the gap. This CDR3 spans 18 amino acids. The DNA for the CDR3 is TGTGCCAGTAGTATACTGTCGGCGGGCGTAGTAATGAACACTGAAGCTTTCTTT. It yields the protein CASSILSAGVVMNTEAFF.